This record looks at one T cell receptor beta chain sequence and its context. This CDR3 spans 16 amino acids. Trimming removed 5 bases from V and 5 bases from J; junction bases left unmatched: 12. Germline V lookup: CDR1 GTSNPN, CDR2 SVGIG (reference sequence). This entry is derived from a study of blood T cell repertoires in COVID-19. Background on the study: Sites across the United States, Italy and Spain contributed samples from acute and convalescent COVID-19.

As handled by the study authors: Using reference gene primer amplification, nucleated cell counts were estimated. Assay: immunoSEQ multiplex PCR; the TCRdb copy retains only in-frame clones and omits some. The V and J calls and clone size were taken over from that table, and D and trimming were inferred from the DNA. The table shows some 260,000 clones, with around 82% occurring only once. What was sequenced was peripheral blood. The chain links TRBV30 to TRBJ1-5, with 10 bases lining up with TRBD1. The TCR sequence derives from an elderly woman with active or convalescent COVID-19. CDR3 region: CAWSEPGTGAHQPQHF. Written as DNA, the CDR3 is TGTGCCTGGTCGGAACCCGGGACAGGGGCCCATCAGCCCCAGCATTTT.